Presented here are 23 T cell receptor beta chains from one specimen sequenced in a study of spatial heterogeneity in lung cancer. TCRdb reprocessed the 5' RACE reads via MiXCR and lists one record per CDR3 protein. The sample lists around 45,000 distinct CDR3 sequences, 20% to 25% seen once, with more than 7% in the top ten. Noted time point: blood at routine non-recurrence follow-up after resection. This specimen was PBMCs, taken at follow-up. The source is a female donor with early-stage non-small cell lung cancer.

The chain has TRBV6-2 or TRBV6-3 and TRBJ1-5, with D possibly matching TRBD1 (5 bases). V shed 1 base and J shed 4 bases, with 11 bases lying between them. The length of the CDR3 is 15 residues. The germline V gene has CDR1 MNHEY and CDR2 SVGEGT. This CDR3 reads CASSYLGLPNQPQHF. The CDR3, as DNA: TGTGCCAGCAGTTACTTGGGACTGCCTAATCAGCCCCAGCATTTT.

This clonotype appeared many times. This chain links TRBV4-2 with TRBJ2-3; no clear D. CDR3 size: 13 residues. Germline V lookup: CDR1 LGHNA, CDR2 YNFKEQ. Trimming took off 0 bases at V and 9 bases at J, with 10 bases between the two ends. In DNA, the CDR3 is TGTGCCAGCAGCCAAGATCAAGTACTAACGCAGTATTTT. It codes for CASSQDQVLTQYF.

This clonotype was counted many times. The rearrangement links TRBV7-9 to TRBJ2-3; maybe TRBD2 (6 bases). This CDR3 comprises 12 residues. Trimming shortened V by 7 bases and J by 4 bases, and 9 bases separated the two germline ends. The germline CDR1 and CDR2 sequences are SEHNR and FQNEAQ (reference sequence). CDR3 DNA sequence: TGTGCCAGCAACGGGGAGGCAGATACGCAGTATTTT. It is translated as CASNGEADTQYF.

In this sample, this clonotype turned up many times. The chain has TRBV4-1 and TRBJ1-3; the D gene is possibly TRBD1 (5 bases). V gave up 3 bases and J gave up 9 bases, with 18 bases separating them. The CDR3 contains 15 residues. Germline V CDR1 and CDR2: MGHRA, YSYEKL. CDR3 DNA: TGCGCCAGCAGCCACCCTATCAGGGACGCGAGCACCATATATTTT. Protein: CASSHPIRDASTIYF.

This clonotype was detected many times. The CDR3 region has the DNA TGTGCCAGCAGCTTGATGGCAGGGGCGAGGTCAAATGGCTACACCTTC. This gives the protein CASSLMAGARSNGYTF. The V gene is TRBV5-6, the J gene TRBJ1-2, with a weak D call TRBD1 (6 bases). This CDR3 region has 16 residues. The germline V gene has CDR1 SGHDT and CDR2 YYEEEE. Trimming left V 1 base short and J 6 bases short, with 19 bases between.

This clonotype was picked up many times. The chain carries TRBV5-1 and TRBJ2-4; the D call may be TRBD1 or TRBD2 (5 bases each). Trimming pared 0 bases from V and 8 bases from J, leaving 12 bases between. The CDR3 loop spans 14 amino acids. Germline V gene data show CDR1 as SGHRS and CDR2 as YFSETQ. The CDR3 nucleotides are TGCGCCAGCAGCTTGGGGGGGATGTTGGACATTCAGTACTTC. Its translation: CASSLGGMLDIQYF.

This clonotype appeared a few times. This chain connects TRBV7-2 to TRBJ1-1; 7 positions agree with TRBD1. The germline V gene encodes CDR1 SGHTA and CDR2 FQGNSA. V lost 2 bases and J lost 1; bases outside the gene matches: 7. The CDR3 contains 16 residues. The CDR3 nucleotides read TGTGCCAGCAGCTTATTTTCAGGGGGGGCGAACACTGAAGCTTTCTTT. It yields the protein CASSLFSGGANTEAFF. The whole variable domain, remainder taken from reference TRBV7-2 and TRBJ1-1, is GAGVSQSPSNKVTEKGKDVELRCDPISGHTALYWYRQSLGQGLEFLIYFQGNSAPDKSGLPSDRFSAERTGGSVSTLTIQRTQQEDSAVYLCASSLFSGGANTEAFFGQGTRLTVV.

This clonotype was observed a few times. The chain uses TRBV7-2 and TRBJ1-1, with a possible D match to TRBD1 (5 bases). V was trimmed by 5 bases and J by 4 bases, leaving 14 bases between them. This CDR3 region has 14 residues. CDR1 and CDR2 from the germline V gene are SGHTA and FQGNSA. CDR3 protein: CASSRPGRSTEAFF. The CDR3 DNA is TGTGCCAGCAGCAGGCCAGGGCGGAGCACTGAAGCTTTCTTT. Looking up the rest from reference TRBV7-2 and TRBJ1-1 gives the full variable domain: GAGVSQSPSNKVTEKGKDVELRCDPISGHTALYWYRQSLGQGLEFLIYFQGNSAPDKSGLPSDRFSAERTGGSVSTLTIQRTQQEDSAVYLCASSRPGRSTEAFFGQGTRLTVV.

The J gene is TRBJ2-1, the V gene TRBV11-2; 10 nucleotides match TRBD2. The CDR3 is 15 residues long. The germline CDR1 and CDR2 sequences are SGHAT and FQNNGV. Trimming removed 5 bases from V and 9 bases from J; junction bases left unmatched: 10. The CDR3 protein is CASSQISGRVGEQFF. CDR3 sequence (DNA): TGTGCCAGCAGCCAAATCAGCGGGAGGGTTGGTGAGCAGTTCTTC.

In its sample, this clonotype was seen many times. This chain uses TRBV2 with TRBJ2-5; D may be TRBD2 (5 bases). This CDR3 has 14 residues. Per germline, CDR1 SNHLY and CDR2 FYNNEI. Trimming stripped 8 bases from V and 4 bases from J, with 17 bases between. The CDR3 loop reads CASGRGVGGETQYF. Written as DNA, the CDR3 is TGTGCCAGCGGCAGAGGCGTAGGAGGAGAGACCCAGTACTTC.

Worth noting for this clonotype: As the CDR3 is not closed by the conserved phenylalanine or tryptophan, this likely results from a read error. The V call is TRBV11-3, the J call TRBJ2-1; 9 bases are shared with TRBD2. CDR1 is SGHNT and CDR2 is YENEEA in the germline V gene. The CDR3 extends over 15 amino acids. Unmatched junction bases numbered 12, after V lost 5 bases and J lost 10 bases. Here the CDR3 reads CASSTLVAGVKEQFS. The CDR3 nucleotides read TGTGCCAGCAGCACCCTGGTAGCGGGAGTTAAGGAGCAGTTCTCC.

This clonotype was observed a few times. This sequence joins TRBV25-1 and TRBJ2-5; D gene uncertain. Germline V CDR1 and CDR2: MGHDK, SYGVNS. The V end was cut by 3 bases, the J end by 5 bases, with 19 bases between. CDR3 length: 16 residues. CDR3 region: CASSESYSAARETQYF. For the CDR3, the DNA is TGTGCCAGCAGTGAGTCCTACAGCGCGGCAAGGGAGACCCAGTACTTC.

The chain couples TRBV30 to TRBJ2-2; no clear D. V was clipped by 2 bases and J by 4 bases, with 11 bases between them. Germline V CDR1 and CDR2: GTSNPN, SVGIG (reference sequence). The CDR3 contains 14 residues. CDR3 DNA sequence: TGTGCCTGGAGTACTGCTATAGGCACCGGGGAGCTGTTTTTT. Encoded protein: CAWSTAIGTGELFF.

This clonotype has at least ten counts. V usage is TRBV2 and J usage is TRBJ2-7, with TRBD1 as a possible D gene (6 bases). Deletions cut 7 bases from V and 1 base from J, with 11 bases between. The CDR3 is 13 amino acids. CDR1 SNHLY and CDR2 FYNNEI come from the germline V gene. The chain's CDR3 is CASIRGVSYEQYF. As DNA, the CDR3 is TGTGCCAGCATCAGGGGAGTATCCTACGAGCAGTACTTC.

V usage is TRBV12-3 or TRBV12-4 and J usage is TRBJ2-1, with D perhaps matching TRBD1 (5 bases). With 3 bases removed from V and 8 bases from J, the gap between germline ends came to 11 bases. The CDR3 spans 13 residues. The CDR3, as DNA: TGTGCCAGCAGTTTGCAGGGTTTAGATGAGCAGTTCTTC. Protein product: CASSLQGLDEQFF.

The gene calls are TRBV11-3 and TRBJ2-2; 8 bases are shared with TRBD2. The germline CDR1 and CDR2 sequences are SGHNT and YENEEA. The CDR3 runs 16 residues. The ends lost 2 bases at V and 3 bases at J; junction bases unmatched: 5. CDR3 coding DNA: TGTGCCAGCAGCTTAAGCGTAGCGGGGTACACCGGGGAGCTGTTTTTT. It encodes CASSLSVAGYTGELFF.

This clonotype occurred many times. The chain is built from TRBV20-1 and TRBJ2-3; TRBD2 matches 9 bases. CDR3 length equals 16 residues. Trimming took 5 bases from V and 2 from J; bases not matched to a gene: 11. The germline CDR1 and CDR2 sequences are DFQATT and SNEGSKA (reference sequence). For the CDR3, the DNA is TGCAGTGCTGGACTTAATAGCGGGGGTATCACAGATACGCAGTATTTT. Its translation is CSAGLNSGGITDTQYF.

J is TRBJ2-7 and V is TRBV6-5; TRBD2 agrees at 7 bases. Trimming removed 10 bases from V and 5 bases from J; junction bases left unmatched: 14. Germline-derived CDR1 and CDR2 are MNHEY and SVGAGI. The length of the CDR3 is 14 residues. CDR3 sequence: CATSRGGDGNEQYF. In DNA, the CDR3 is TGTGCCACCTCACGGGGAGGGGACGGGAACGAGCAGTACTTC.

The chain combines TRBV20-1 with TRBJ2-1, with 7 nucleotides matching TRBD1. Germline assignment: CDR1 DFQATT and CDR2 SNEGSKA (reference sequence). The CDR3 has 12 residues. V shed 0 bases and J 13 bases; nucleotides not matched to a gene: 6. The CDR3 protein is CSARDPWTGQFF. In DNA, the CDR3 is TGCAGTGCTAGAGATCCGTGGACAGGCCAGTTCTTC.

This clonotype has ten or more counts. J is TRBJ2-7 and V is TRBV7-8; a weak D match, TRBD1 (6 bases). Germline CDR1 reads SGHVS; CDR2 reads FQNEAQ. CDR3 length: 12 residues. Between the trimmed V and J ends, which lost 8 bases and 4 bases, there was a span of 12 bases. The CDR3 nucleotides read TGTGCCAGCCGGGGCAGGGGTTACGAGCAGTACTTC. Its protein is CASRGRGYEQYF.

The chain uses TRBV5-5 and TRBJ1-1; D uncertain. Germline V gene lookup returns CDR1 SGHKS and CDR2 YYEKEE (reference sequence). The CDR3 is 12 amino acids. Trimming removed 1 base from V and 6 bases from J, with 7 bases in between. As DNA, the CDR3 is TGTGCCAGCAGCTTGAATGATGCTGAAGCTTTCTTT. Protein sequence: CASSLNDAEAFF.

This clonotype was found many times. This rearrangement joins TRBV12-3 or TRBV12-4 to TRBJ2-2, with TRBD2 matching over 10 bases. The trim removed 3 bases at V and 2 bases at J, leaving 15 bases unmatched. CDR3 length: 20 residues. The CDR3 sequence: CASSFRVWKREGLNTGELFF. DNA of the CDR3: TGTGCCAGCAGTTTTAGGGTCTGGAAGCGGGAGGGATTAAACACCGGGGAGCTGTTTTTT.

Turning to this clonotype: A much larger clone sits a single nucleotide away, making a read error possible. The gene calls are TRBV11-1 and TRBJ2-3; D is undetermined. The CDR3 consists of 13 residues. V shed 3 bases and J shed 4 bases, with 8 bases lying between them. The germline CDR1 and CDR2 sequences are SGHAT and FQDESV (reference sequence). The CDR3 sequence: CASSLGSADTQYF. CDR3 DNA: TGTGCCAGCAGCTTGGGAAGCGCAGATACGCAGTATTTT.